What follows are 20 T cell receptor beta chains derived from one specimen sequenced in a study of cytomegalovirus exposure and HLA in healthy donors. The PCR was carried out with 60 Vbeta primers and 13 Jbeta primers. Produced via immunoSEQ multiplex PCR; TCRdb's table is partial and in-frame only. The profile shows around 150,000 clones, 80% of them singletons. Material: PBMCs. The origin of the receptors is a man aged 25-45 years in good health.

The chain has TRBV2 and TRBJ1-5, with TRBD1 matching 7 bases. The ends lost 5 bases at V and 0 bases at J; junction bases unmatched: 7. The CDR3 is 16 amino acids. Germline V gene sequence: CDR1 SNHLY, CDR2 FYNNEI. CDR3 sequence (DNA): TGTGCCAGCAGTCCGAGACAGGGTGGTAGCAATCAGCCCCAGCATTTT. Translation gives CASSPRQGGSNQPQHF.

This clone came up a few times. CDR3: CASRAAKGVREQYF. CDR3 coding DNA: TGTGCCAGCAGGGCGGCGAAGGGGGTTCGGGAGCAGTACTTC. This chain joins TRBV7-3 and TRBJ2-7; D possibly corresponds to TRBD1 (6 bases). CDR3 size: 14 residues. The V end lost 6 bases, the J end lost 7 bases, and 19 bases lay between the germline ends. Per germline, CDR1 SGHTA and CDR2 FQGTGA.

This chain links TRBV28 with TRBJ2-5; D gene unclear. The CDR3 length is 11 residues. Trimming shortened V by 2 bases and J by 5 bases, and 3 bases separated the two germline ends. The germline CDR1 and CDR2 sequences are MDHEN and SYDVKM. CDR3 nucleotide sequence: TGTGCCAGCAGTTTACGGGAGACCCAGTACTTC. Amino acid sequence: CASSLRETQYF.

The chain employs TRBV27 and TRBJ2-7; TRBD2 aligns across 8 bases. The CDR3 sequence is 14 residues long. After removal of 10 bases from V and 2 bases from J, the junction contained 10 bases not matched to a gene. From germline, CDR1 is MNHEY and CDR2 SMNVEV (reference sequence). The DNA for the CDR3 is TGTGCCATCCGGGGGGGGCTCGCCCCCTACGAGCAGTACTTC. The encoded protein is CAIRGGLAPYEQYF.

The rearrangement uses TRBV19 and TRBJ2-2, with 8 bases aligning to TRBD1. The CDR3 extends over 15 amino acids. The junction had 4 bases not matched to a gene; V was cut back by 7 bases and J by 0 bases. The V gene's germline CDR1 is LNHDA and CDR2 SQIVND (reference sequence). The CDR3 nucleotides are TGTGCCAGTAACCCGACAGGGGCGAACACCGGGGAGCTGTTTTTT. This encodes CASNPTGANTGELFF.

Concerning this clone itself: Germline and junction disagree at one end, which may indicate a read error. The same CDR3 can be traced to other DNA sequences in this sample. The CDR3 spells CASSPPIRGGAFF. The CDR3 DNA is TGTGCTAGCTCACCACCAATAAGGGGGGGCGCTTTCTTT. The chain carries TRBV18 and TRBJ1-1, with D possibly matching TRBD1 (6 bases). Germline CDR1 is KGHSH and CDR2 is LQKENI. CDR3 size: 13 residues.

The genes are TRBV11-2 and TRBJ2-1, with a tentative D call TRBD2 (6 bases). CDR1 is SGHAT and CDR2 is FQNNGV in the germline V gene. CDR3 length: 16 amino acids. V dropped 5 bases and J dropped 10 bases, with 24 bases sitting between them. CDR3 bases: TGTGCCAGCAGCCCGGCAGCTAGCGCCTCCTATAAGGAGCAGTTCTTC. It specifies CASSPAASASYKEQFF.

This clone was seen a single time. The chain joins TRBV9 to TRBJ2-7, with TRBD1 matching 10 bases. In germline, CDR1 is SGDLS, CDR2 YYNGEE. The CDR3 length is 15 residues. V shed 3 bases, J shed 6 bases, and the junction held 9 bases outside the gene matches. CDR3 nucleotides: TGTGCCAGCAGCGAGCCCGGGACAGGGGACCGCGAGCAGTACTTC. Translated, it gives CASSEPGTGDREQYF.

This sequence joins TRBV5-4 and TRBJ2-1; a possible D gene is TRBD2 (6 bases). Germline V CDR1 and CDR2: SGHNT, YYREEE (reference sequence). The CDR3 is made up of 13 amino acids. Trimming stripped 9 bases from V and 6 bases from J, with 16 bases between. The CDR3 loop is CATSGGQRNEQFF. CDR3 nucleotides: TGTGCCACCTCCGGAGGGCAGCGCAATGAGCAGTTCTTC.

J is TRBJ1-1 and V is TRBV30, with TRBD1 identical over 8 bases. The CDR3 extends over 12 amino acids. V trimming: 2 bases; J trimming: 7 bases; junction bases outside the gene matches: 3. CDR1 is GTSNPN and CDR2 is SVGIG in the germline V gene (reference sequence). CDR3 sequence: CAWSRQGIEAFF. The CDR3, as DNA: TGTGCCTGGAGTCGACAGGGGATTGAAGCTTTCTTT.

The V call is TRBV4-3, the J call TRBJ2-1; TRBD2 agrees at 9 bases. J was trimmed by 6 bases and V by 0 bases; bases with no gene match: 9. The CDR3 consists of 17 residues. Germline assignment: CDR1 LGHNA and CDR2 YSLEER. CDR3 residues: CASSQEGQREATNEQFF. DNA for the CDR3: TGCGCCAGCAGCCAAGAGGGCCAGCGGGAGGCCACCAATGAGCAGTTCTTC.

This clone was counted a single time. The rearrangement joins TRBV21-1 to TRBJ2-5; the table's TRBD2 call for D was not verified on the DNA. TRBV21-1 is a pseudogene. The CDR3 is made up of 15 amino acids. CDR3 amino acids: CASSKRLGFTETQYF. The CDR3 DNA is TGTGCCAGCAGCAAAAGACTGGGTTTTACGGAGACCCAGTACTTC.

The chain uses TRBV19 and TRBJ2-3, with 10 bases lining up with TRBD1. J was trimmed by 2 bases and V by 4 bases; bases with no gene match: 12. Germline V gene lookup returns CDR1 LNHDA and CDR2 SQIVND (reference sequence). This CDR3 is built from 18 residues. The CDR3 here is CASSTRNRDRGPTDTQYF. CDR3 DNA: TGTGCCAGTAGTACTCGAAACCGGGACAGGGGACCCACAGATACGCAGTATTTT.

The rearrangement joins TRBV21-1 to TRBJ2-1; TRBD2 was called by the table and not checked on the DNA. TRBV21-1 is listed as a pseudogene. The CDR3 extends over 19 amino acids. Here the CDR3 reads CASSPGGTSGGSSYNEQFF. CDR3 nucleotide sequence: TGTGCCAGCAGCCCAGGGGGGACTAGCGGGGGGAGCTCCTACAATGAGCAGTTCTTC.

The J gene is TRBJ2-7, the V gene TRBV28; TRBD2 might be the D (5 bases). The CDR3 has 14 residues. Germline V lookup: CDR1 MDHEN, CDR2 SYDVKM. Trimming pared 0 bases from V and 5 bases from J, leaving 11 bases between. CDR3 protein: CASSLWAGAHEQYF. CDR3 DNA: TGTGCCAGCAGTTTATGGGCGGGTGCCCACGAGCAGTACTTC.

The rearrangement uses TRBV9 and TRBJ1-2; D is possibly TRBD1 (5 bases). Germline CDR1 is SGDLS and CDR2 is YYNGEE. The CDR3 runs to 15 residues. The ends were cut back, 3 bases at V and 6 bases at J, with 18 bases in the middle. CDR3 in DNA: TGTGCCAGCAGCGCGGGGGGAAGAAAGAAAGATGGCTACACCTTC. Encoded protein: CASSAGGRKKDGYTF.

The genes are TRBV7-9 and TRBJ1-4, with D perhaps matching TRBD1 (5 bases). This CDR3 is built from 17 residues. The V gene's germline CDR1 is SEHNR and CDR2 FQNEAQ (reference sequence). Trimming took 1 base from V and 0 from J, leaving 12 bases between them. The CDR3 spells CASSLVAGSATNEKLFF. The CDR3 DNA is TGTGCCAGCAGCTTAGTGGCAGGGTCTGCAACTAATGAAAAACTGTTTTTT.

V usage is TRBV6-6 and J usage is TRBJ2-5; D is unclear. V was cut by 7 bases and J by 3 bases, with 6 bases left in between. CDR1 and CDR2 from the germline V gene are MNHNY and SVGAGI (reference sequence). The CDR3 consists of 11 residues. CDR3 loop: CASMAEETQYF. The CDR3, as DNA: TGTGCCAGCATGGCGGAAGAGACCCAGTACTTC.

This chain joins TRBV7-3 and TRBJ2-3, with 13 bases matching TRBD2. With V trimmed by 6 bases and J by 6 bases, 9 bases remained unmatched. The V gene's germline CDR1 is SGHTA and CDR2 FQGTGA. The CDR3 contains 16 residues. CDR3 coding DNA: TGTGCCAGCAGTCTCTTAACTAGCGGGGGGGGTGATACGCAGTATTTT. Protein: CASSLLTSGGGDTQYF.

The rearrangement joins TRBV5-4 to TRBJ2-1, with D maybe TRBD1 (6 bases). Trimming shortened V by 4 bases and J by 7 bases, and 18 bases separated the two germline ends. The CDR3 is 15 residues long. Germline V gene lookup returns CDR1 SGHNT and CDR2 YYREEE (reference sequence). This CDR3 is CASSTLLDSRNEQFF. The DNA for the CDR3 is TGTGCCAGCAGCACCCTCCTGGACAGCAGAAATGAGCAGTTCTTC.